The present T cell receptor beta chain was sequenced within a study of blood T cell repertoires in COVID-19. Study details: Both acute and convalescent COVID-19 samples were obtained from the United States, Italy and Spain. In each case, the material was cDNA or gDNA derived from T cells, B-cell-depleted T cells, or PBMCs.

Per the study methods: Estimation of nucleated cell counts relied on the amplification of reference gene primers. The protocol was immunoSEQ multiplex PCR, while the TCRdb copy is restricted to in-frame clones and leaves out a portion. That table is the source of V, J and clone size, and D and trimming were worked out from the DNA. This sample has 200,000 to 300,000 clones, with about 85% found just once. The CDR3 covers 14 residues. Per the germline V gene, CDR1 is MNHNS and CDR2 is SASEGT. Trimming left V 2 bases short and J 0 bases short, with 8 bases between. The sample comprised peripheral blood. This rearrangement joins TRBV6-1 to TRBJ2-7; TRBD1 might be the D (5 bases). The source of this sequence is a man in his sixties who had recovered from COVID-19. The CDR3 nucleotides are TGTGCCAGCAGTGAAAAGGGGCTCTCCTACGAGCAGTACTTC. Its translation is CASSEKGLSYEQYF.